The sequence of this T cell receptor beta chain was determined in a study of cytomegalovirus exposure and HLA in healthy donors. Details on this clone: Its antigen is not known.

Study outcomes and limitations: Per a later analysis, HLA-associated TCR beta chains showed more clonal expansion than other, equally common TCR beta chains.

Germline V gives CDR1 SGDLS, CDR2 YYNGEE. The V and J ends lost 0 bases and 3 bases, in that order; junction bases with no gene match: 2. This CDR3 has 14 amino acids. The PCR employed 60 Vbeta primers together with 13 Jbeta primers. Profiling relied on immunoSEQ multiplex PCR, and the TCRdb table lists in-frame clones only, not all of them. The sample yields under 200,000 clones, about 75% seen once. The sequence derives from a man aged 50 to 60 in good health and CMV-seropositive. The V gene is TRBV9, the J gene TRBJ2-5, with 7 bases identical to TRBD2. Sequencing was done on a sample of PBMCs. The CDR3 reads CASSVGGGKETQYF. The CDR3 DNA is TGTGCCAGCAGCGTAGGGGGGGGGAAAGAGACCCAGTACTTC.